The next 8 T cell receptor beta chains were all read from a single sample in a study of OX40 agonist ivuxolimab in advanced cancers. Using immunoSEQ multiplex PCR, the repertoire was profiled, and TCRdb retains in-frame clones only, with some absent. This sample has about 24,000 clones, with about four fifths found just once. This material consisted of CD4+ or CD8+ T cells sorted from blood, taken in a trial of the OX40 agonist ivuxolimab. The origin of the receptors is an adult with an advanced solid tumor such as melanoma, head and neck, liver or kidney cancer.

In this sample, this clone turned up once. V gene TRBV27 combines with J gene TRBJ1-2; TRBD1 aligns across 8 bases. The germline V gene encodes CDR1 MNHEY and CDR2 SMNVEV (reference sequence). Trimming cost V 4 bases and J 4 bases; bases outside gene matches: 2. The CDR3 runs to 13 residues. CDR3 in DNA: TGTGCCAGCAGTTGGGGGACAGGCTATGGCTACACCTTC. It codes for CASSWGTGYGYTF.

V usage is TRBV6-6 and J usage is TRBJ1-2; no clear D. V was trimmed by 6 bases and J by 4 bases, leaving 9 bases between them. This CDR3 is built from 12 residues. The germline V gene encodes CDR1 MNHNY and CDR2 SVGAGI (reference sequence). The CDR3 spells CASRARVYGYTF. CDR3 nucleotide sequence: TGTGCCAGCAGGGCCCGGGTCTATGGCTACACCTTC.

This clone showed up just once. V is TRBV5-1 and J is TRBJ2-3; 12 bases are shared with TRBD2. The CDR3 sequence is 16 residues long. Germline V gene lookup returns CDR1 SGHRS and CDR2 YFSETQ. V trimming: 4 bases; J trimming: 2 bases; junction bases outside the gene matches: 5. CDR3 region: CASSVRLAGDTDTQYF. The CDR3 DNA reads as TGCGCCAGCAGCGTGAGACTAGCGGGAGACACAGATACGCAGTATTTT.

The CDR3 DNA reads TGTGCCAGCCAATCTCGGACAGCCGACTACACCTTC. This translates into CASQSRTADYTF. The rearrangement joins TRBV19 to TRBJ1-2; tentative D call: TRBD1 (6 bases). Germline-derived CDR1 and CDR2 are LNHDA and SQIVND (reference sequence). V lost 9 bases and J lost 10, with 18 bases in between. The CDR3 has 12 amino acids. Full variable domain (rest looked up from reference TRBV19 and TRBJ1-2): DGGITQSPKYLFRKEGQNVTLSCEQNLNHDAMYWYRQDPGQGLRLIYYSQIVNDFQKGDIAEGYSVSREKKESFPLTVTSAQKNPTAFYLCASQSRTADYTFGSGTRLTVV.

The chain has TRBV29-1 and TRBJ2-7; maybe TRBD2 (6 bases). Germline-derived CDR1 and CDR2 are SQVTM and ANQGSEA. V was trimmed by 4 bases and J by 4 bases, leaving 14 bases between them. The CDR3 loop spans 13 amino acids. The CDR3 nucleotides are TGCAGCGTTGCCCATATGGGGGGATACGAGCAGTACTTC. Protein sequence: CSVAHMGGYEQYF.

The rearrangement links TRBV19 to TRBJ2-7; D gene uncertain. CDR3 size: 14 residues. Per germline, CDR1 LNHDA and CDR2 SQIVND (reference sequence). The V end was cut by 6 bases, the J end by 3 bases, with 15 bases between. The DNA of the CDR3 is TGTGCCAGTAGACTTAACCTGCTTAGCTACGAGCAGTACTTC. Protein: CASRLNLLSYEQYF.

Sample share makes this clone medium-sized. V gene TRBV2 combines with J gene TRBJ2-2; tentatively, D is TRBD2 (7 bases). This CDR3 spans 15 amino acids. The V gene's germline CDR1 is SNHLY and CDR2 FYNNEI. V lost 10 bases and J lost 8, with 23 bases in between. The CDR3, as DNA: TGTGCCACCCCTCGGGGGCTAGCGGCGGAGGGGGAGCTGTTTTTT. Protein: CATPRGLAAEGELFF.

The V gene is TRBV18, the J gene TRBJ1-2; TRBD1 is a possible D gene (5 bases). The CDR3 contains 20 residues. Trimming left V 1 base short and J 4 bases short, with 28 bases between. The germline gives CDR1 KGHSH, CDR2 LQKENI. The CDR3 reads CASSPQWAGGRGVGTYGYTF. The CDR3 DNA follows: TGTGCCAGCTCACCACAGTGGGCGGGAGGACGAGGAGTCGGGACCTATGGCTACACCTTC. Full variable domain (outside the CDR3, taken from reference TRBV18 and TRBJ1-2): NAGVMQNPRHLVRRRGQEARLRCSPMKGHSHVYWYRQLPEEGLKFMVYLQKENIIDESGMPKERFSAEFPKEGPSILRIQQVVRGDSAAYFCASSPQWAGGRGVGTYGYTFGSGTRLTVV.